This entry lists 14 T cell receptor beta chains sequenced from one sample in a study of long-term antiretroviral therapy in people with HIV (dated by TCRdb to between 2021 and 2024). The immunoSEQ hsTCRB v3.0 assay was used at survey level resolution to sequence the TRB variable region. TCRdb carries this immuneACCESS record with in-frame sequences only. Its versions omit some clonotypes, under half of them owing to an unresolved V gene in the studies checked, with the rest unexplained. The sample table shows about 30,000 clones, and around 85% are seen once. The top ten clones comprise around 8.3% of the sample. The material was unsorted PBMCs, obtained 3 years after starting antiretroviral therapy. These receptors all stem from a man in his forties with HIV.

This clone was counted only a few times. V and J are TRBV6-5 and TRBJ2-5; possibly TRBD1 for D (5 bases). Germline CDR1 reads MNHEY; CDR2 reads SVGAGI. Trimming removed 0 bases at V and 6 bases at J, with 17 bases between. The CDR3 has 16 amino acids. The CDR3 sequence: CASSYSNAGPRKTQYF. CDR3 in DNA: TGTGCCAGCAGTTACTCGAATGCAGGGCCTAGGAAGACCCAGTACTTC.

The chain has TRBV19 and TRBJ2-7; D unclear. The CDR3 loop spans 18 amino acids. The ends were cut back, 5 bases at V and 0 bases at J, with 23 bases in the middle. The germline V gene encodes CDR1 LNHDA and CDR2 SQIVND (reference sequence). CDR3 sequence reads: CASSQHPALLPRSYEQYF. The CDR3, as DNA: TGTGCCAGTAGTCAACATCCGGCCCTGTTGCCGCGCTCCTACGAGCAGTACTTC.

The CDR3 sequence is CASSLASSLRPGEQYF. The CDR3 coding sequence is TGCGCCAGCAGCTTGGCCTCATCACTCCGGCCCGGCGAGCAGTACTTC. The gene calls are TRBV5-1 and TRBJ2-7; D is unresolved. This CDR3 spans 16 amino acids. Trimming removed 0 bases from V and 6 bases from J, with 19 bases in between. Germline V gives CDR1 SGHRS, CDR2 YFSETQ.

This clone was detected a few times. V and J are TRBV7-9 and TRBJ2-3; the match to TRBD2 covers 15 bases. The germline CDR1 and CDR2 sequences are SEHNR and FQNEAQ (reference sequence). The CDR3 is 19 residues long. After removal of 5 bases from V and 0 bases from J, the junction contained 9 bases not matched to a gene. The CDR3 nucleotides are TGTGCCAGCAGCCTAATCGGACTAGCGGGGGGGACTAGCACAGATACGCAGTATTTT. This encodes CASSLIGLAGGTSTDTQYF. The entire variable domain, with the rest obtained from reference TRBV7-9 and TRBJ2-3, is as follows: DTGVSQNPRHKITKRGQNVTFRCDPISEHNRLYWYRQTLGQGPEFLTYFQNEAQLEKSRLLSDRFSAERPKGSFSTLEIQRTEQGDSAMYLCASSLIGLAGGTSTDTQYFGPGTRLTVL.

The chain uses TRBV11-3 and TRBJ2-3; D unresolved. Germline assignment: CDR1 SGHNT and CDR2 YENEEA. The length of the CDR3 is 14 residues. V lost 0 bases to trimming and J lost 3 bases, with 7 bases between them. The CDR3 protein is CASSLDHSTDTQYF. DNA for the CDR3: TGTGCCAGCAGCTTAGATCACTCGACAGATACGCAGTATTTT.

The V and J genes are TRBV4-2 and TRBJ2-5; weak D call: TRBD1 (6 bases). Between the trimmed V and J ends, which lost 4 bases and 1 base, there was a span of 16 bases. The CDR3 runs 16 residues. Per germline, CDR1 LGHNA and CDR2 YNFKEQ. The CDR3: CASSLGQQMIQETQYF. DNA for the CDR3: TGTGCCAGCAGCCTTGGACAGCAAATGATCCAAGAGACCCAGTACTTC.

CDR3 sequence: CATSEGYQSDEQYF. Written as DNA, the CDR3 is TGTGCCACTTCAGAAGGGTATCAGTCAGACGAGCAGTACTTC. The chain combines TRBV6-1 with TRBJ2-7, with D hard to call. The CDR3 contains 14 residues. Trimming removed 10 bases at V and 5 bases at J, with 21 bases between. Looked up from germline, CDR1 is MNHNS and CDR2 is SASEGT.

V and J are TRBV11-2 and TRBJ2-2; D ambiguous. This CDR3 comprises 12 residues. Trimming left V 2 bases short and J 3 bases short, with 1 base between. Germline V gene lookup returns CDR1 SGHAT and CDR2 FQNNGV. The CDR3 is CASSLYTGELFF. CDR3 in DNA: TGTGCCAGCAGCTTATACACCGGGGAGCTGTTTTTT.

The chain couples TRBV6-6 to TRBJ1-2; D is perhaps TRBD1 (6 bases). Germline V CDR1 and CDR2: MNHNY, SVGAGI (reference sequence). The CDR3 contains 15 residues. V dropped 5 bases and J dropped 4 bases, with 17 bases sitting between them. The CDR3 DNA is TGTGCCAGCAGTCGCAACAGGGAGGGTCCCTATGGCTACACCTTC. It specifies CASSRNREGPYGYTF.

This clone was detected only a few times. The V gene is TRBV18, the J gene TRBJ1-5; 8 bases map to TRBD1. This CDR3 is built from 14 residues. The V segment lost 2 bases and the J segment 10 bases; nucleotides outside the gene matches: 7. Germline assignment: CDR1 KGHSH and CDR2 LQKENI. CDR3 loop: CASSPGQGGKPQHF. Written as DNA, the CDR3 is TGTGCCAGCTCACCAGGACAGGGAGGGAAACCCCAGCATTTT.

Notes on this clone: Within the sample, other DNA sequences also encode this same CDR3. V and J are TRBV5-4 and TRBJ2-3, with 9 nucleotides matching TRBD2. The CDR3 consists of 15 residues. Per the germline V gene, CDR1 is SGHNT and CDR2 is YYREEE (reference sequence). Trimming took 0 bases from V and 3 from J; bases not matched to a gene: 2. CDR3 sequence reads: CASSLETSGTDTQYF. The CDR3 coding sequence is TGTGCCAGCAGCTTGGAAACTAGCGGGACAGATACGCAGTATTTT. The full variable domain, rest sourced from reference TRBV5-4 and TRBJ2-3, is ETGVTQSPTHLIKTRGQQVTLRCSSQSGHNTVSWYQQALGQGPQFIFQYYREEENGRGNFPPRFSGLQFPNYSSELNVNALELDDSALYLCASSLETSGTDTQYFGPGTRLTVL.

CDR3: CASSLAGFFTF. CDR3 coding DNA: TGTGCCAGCAGCTTGGCTGGGTTCTTCACCTTC. The gene calls are TRBV5-6 and TRBJ1-2, with D unclear. The CDR3 loop spans 11 amino acids. V dropped 0 bases and J dropped 13 bases, with 10 bases sitting between them. Germline-derived CDR1 and CDR2 are SGHDT and YYEEEE.

The chain couples TRBV29-1 to TRBJ2-1; the D gene is possibly TRBD1 (5 bases). In germline, CDR1 is SQVTM, CDR2 ANQGSEA. V was pared by 0 bases and J by 2 bases, with 14 bases between. The CDR3 extends over 16 amino acids. CDR3 loop: CSVEDPTANTYNEQFF. CDR3 coding DNA: TGCAGCGTTGAAGATCCGACAGCCAATACCTACAATGAGCAGTTCTTC.

The chain has TRBV4-1 and TRBJ2-1; unclear D gene. The ends were cut back, 0 bases at V and 0 bases at J, with 9 bases in the middle. Per the germline V gene, CDR1 is MGHRA and CDR2 is YSYEKL. The CDR3 has 16 residues. This CDR3 reads CASSQDIRRSYNEQFF. The CDR3 DNA follows: TGCGCCAGCAGCCAAGATATTCGACGCTCCTACAATGAGCAGTTCTTC.